This T cell receptor beta chain was captured in a study of control samples from healthy donors and cancer patients. This clone was counted once. Per germline, CDR1 SGHVS and CDR2 FNYEAQ. V lost 4 bases to trimming and J lost 8 bases, with 20 bases between them. The CDR3 is 15 amino acids. Assay: immunoSEQ multiplex PCR; the TCRdb copy retains only in-frame clones and omits some. The table records about 28,000 clones, 91% of them present only once. Source material: PBMCs. The TCR originated in a man in his forties or fifties with lung cancer. This sequence joins TRBV7-6 and TRBJ1-2; TRBD1 might be the D (5 bases). The CDR3 loop is CASSSGSRDIGGYTF. For the CDR3, the DNA is TGTGCCAGCAGCTCGGGGTCCAGGGATATTGGCGGCTACACCTTC.